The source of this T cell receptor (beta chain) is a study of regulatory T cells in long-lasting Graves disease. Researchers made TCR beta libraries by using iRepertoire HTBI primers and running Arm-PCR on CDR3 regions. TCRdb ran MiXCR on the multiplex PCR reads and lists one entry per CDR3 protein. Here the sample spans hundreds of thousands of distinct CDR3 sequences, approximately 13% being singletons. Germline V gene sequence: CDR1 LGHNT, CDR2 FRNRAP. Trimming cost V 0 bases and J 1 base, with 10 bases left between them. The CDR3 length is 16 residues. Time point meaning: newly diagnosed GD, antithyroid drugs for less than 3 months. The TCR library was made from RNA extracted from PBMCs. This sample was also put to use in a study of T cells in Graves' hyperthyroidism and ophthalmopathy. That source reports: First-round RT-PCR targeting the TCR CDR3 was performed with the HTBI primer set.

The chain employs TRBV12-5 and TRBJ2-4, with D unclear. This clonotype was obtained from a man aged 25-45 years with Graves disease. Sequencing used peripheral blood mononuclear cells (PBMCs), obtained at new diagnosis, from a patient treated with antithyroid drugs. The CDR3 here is CASGLVLGPAKNIQYF. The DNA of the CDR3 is TGTGCTAGTGGTTTGGTTCTCGGGCCCGCCAAAAACATTCAGTACTTC.